Sequencing of this T cell receptor beta chain was carried out in a study of regulatory T cells in long-lasting Graves disease. Whole-study results and caveats: The study found TRBV28, TRBJ1-2 and TRBJ2-5 favored in persistent disease.

Comment on this clonotype: Its antigen is unknown.

The time point: persistent/refractory GD, antithyroid drugs over 5 years with positive TRAb. Scientists built the TCR library using RNA that was extracted from PBMCs. The EDTA tubes were filled with approximately 10 milliliters of drawn peripheral blood. CDR3-region Arm-PCR and iRepertoire HTBI primers produced the TCR beta libraries. TCRdb itself ran the multiplex PCR reads through MiXCR, one entry per CDR3 protein. The table records a few hundred thousand distinct CDR3 sequences, around a quarter of them present only once. The CDR3 totals 15 residues. V shed 7 bases and J shed 1 base, with 13 bases lying between them. Germline-derived CDR1 and CDR2 are LGHNA and YNFKEQ.

The rearrangement joins TRBV4-2 to TRBJ1-4, with unresolved D. This receptor was obtained from a female donor with Graves disease. Sequenced here: peripheral blood mononuclear cells (PBMCs), sampled when the disease was refractory, from a patient treated with antithyroid drugs. CDR3 protein: CASTITDQTNEKLFF. The CDR3 region has the DNA TGTGCCAGCACCATAACGGACCAAACTAATGAAAAACTGTTTTTT.